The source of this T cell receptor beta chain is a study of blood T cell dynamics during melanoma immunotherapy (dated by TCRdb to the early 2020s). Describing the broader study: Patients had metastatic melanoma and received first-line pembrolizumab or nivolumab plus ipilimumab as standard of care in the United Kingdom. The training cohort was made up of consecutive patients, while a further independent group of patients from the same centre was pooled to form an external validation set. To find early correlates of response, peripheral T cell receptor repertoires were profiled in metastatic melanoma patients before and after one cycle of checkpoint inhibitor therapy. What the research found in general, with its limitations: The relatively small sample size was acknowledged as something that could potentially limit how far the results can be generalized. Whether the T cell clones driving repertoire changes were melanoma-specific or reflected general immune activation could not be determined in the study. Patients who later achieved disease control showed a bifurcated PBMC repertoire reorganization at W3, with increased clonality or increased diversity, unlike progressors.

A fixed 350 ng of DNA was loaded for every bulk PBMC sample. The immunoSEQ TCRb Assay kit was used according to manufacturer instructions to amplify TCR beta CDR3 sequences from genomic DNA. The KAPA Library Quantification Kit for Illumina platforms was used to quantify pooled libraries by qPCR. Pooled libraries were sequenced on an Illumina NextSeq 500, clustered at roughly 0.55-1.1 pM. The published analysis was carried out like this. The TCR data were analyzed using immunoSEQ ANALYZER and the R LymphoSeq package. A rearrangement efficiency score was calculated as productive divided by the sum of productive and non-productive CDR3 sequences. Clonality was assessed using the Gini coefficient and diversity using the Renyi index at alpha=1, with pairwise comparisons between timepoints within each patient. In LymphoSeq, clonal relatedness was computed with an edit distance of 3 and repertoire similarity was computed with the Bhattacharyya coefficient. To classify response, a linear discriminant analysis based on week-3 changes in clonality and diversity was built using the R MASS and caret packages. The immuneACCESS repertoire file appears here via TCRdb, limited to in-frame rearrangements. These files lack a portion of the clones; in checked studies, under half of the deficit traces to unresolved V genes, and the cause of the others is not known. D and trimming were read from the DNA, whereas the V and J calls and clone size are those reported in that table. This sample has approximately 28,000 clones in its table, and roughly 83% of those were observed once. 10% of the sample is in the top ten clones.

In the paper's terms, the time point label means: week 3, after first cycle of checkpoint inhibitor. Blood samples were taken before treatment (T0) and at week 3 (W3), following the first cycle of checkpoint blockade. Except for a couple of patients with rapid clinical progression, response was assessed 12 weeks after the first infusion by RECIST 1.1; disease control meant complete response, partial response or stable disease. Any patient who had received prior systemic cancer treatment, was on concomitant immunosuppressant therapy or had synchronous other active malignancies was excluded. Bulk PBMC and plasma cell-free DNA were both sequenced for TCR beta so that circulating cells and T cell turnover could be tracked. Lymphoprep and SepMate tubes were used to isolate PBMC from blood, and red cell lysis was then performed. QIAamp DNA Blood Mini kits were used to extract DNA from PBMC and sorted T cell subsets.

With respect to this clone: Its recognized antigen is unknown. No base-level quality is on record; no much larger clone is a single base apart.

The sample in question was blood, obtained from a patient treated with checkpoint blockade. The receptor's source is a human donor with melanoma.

The nucleotide sequence is TGTGCCAGCATTCGAGTAGCGGGACTCGACAATGAGCAGTTCTTC. Translated, this is CASIRVAGLDNEQFF. Rearrangement joined TRBV6-1 to TRBJ2-1; TRBD2 matches 8 bases in the middle. From a lookup of the germline V gene, CDR1 and CDR2 are MNHNS and SASEGT. The CDR3 covers 15 residues, taking in both the cysteine and the phenylalanine. The kept DNA is CDR3 alone, 45 bases in frame from the first base. V loses 7 bases at its end and J loses 5 bases; junction bases beyond the gene matches: 10.